Listed below are T cell receptor beta chains from one sample, sequenced in a study of blood T cell repertoires in COVID-19. Sequenced by immunoSEQ multiplex PCR; TCRdb stores in-frame clones only, minus some. In the table there are 95,000 to 150,000 clones, 75% to 85% of which are singletons. The specimen was peripheral blood. These receptors all stem from a woman over 75 with acute or convalescent COVID-19. CDR3s include the opening cysteine and the closing phenylalanine or tryptophan. D genes are given only for firm matches. Size is stated for part of the rows, as once, few or many counts, or as a class when the clone is expanded.

D gene	J gene	clone size	V gene	CDR3 DNA	CDR3 protein
NA	TRBJ1-4	NA	TRBV19	TGTGCCAGTGGTACCACAGGGAAGCTTAATGAAAAACTGTTTTTT	CASGTTGKLNEKLFF
NA	TRBJ2-5	NA	TRBV5-8	TGTGCCAGCAGCTTAAGAATAGGCTTCGGGGAGACCCAGTACTTC	CASSLRIGFGETQYF
NA	TRBJ2-5	few	TRBV7-2	TGTGCCAGCAGCTTCAGGGTGGGAGAGACCCAGTACTTC	CASSFRVGETQYF
NA	TRBJ1-3	NA	TRBV5-1	TGCGCCAGCAGCTTGCGGGGAAATGGAAACACCATATATTTT	CASSLRGNGNTIYF
NA	TRBJ2-1	NA	TRBV5-1	TGCGCCAGCAGCACGCAGGGTACCTACAATGAGCAGTTCTTC	CASSTQGTYNEQFF
NA	TRBJ2-1	NA	TRBV12-3/TRBV12-4	TGTGCCAGCAGTTTTTTAGGGAGAGAGCAGTTCTTC	CASSFLGREQFF
TRBD1	TRBJ1-3	few	TRBV5-8	TGTGCCAGCAGGAGACAGGGTCCCCGCTCTGGAAACACCATATATTTT	CASRRQGPRSGNTIYF
TRBD1	TRBJ1-2	few	TRBV7-9	TGTGCCAGCAGCTCTGCGGACAGGGAAAAGGATGGCTACACCTTC	CASSSADREKDGYTF
NA	TRBJ1-1	NA	TRBV5-1	TGCGCCAGCAGGGAGGACGGACGTATGAACACTGAAGCTTTCTTT	CASREDGRMNTEAFF
TRBD1	TRBJ1-5	NA	TRBV6-2/TRBV6-3	TGTGCCAGCAGTTCCCCGGGACAGGCTGCTCATGGGCCCCAGCATTTT	CASSSPGQAAHGPQHF
TRBD1	TRBJ2-5	few	TRBV19	TGTGCCAGTAGACCCGGACAGGGTGAGACCCAGTACTTC	CASRPGQGETQYF
TRBD1	TRBJ2-5	NA	TRBV5-1	TGCGCCAGCAGCTCAACGGGACAGCAAGAGACCCAGTACTTC	CASSSTGQQETQYF